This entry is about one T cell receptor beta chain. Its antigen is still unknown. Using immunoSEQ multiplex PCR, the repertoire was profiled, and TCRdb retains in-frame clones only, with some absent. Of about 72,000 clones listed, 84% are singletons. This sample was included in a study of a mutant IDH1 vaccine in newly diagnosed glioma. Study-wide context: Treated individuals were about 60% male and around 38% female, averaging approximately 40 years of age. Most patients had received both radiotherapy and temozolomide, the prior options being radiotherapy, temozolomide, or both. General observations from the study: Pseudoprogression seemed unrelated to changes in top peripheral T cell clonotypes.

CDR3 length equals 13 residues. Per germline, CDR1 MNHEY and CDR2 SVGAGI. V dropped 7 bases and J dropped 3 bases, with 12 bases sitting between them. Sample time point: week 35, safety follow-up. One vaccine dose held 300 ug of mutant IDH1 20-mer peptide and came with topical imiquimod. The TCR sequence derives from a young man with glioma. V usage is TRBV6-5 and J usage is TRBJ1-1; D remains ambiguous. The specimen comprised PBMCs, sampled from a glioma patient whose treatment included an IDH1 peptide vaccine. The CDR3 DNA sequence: TGTGCCAGCAAGCTTGGGGATTACACTGAAGCTTTCTTT. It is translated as CASKLGDYTEAFF.